This T cell receptor beta chain was documented in a study of shared clonotypes between healthy human individuals. Study-wide results and limits: Naive CD4 clonotypes overlapped across several donors at about 5.2%.

The method was immunoSEQ multiplex PCR; TCRdb's version includes in-frame clones alone and lacks a portion of them. The data show some 380,000 clones, with approximately 97% seen just once and approximately 0.32% held by the top ten. On this clone itself: Its specificity is unknown.

This clonotype was obtained from a man aged 25-45 years in good health. Sequenced input: memory CD8+ T cells sorted from blood. The subset: CD45RO+ cells pooled with CCR7-negative TemRA cells.

CDR3 residues: CSVDQPLGQGNQPQHF. CDR3 sequence (DNA): TGCAGCGTTGATCAGCCCCTGGGACAGGGGAATCAGCCCCAGCATTTT. The rearrangement links TRBV29-1 to TRBJ1-5; 10 bases agree with TRBD1. CDR1 SQVTM and CDR2 ANQGSEA come from the germline V gene. This CDR3 contains 16 residues. The junction had 9 bases not matched to a gene; V was cut back by 3 bases and J by 4 bases. Looking up the rest from reference TRBV29-1 and TRBJ1-5 gives the full variable domain: SAVISQKPSRDICQRGTSLTIQCQVDSQVTMMFWYRQQPGQSLTLIATANQGSEATYESGFVIDKFPISRPNLTFSTLTVSNMSPEDSSIYLCSVDQPLGQGNQPQHFGDGTRLSIL.